The entry that follows covers one TCR beta chain sequence. Antigen unknown. These data come from a study of T cells after posttransplantation cyclophosphamide. Study-wide results and caveats: Later post-transplant blood repertoires were often dominated by donor CD8+ memory clones. Recipient CMV seropositivity and CMV reactivation strongly tracked TRB clonality. Tissue-infiltrating T cells from skin or gut overlapped little with blood T cells.

Busulfan-fludarabine conditioning, marrow transplant, and cyclophosphamide on days +3 and +4 were administered. Germline CDR1 and CDR2: SGHTA and FQGTGA. V lost 5 bases and J lost 6, with 16 bases in between. The CDR3 totals 14 residues. Measured with immunoSEQ multiplex PCR; TCRdb has only the in-frame clones, and not every one. The sample holds around 10,000 clones, approximately 86% seen once. The input for sequencing was PBMCs, taken about 1,800 days after allogeneic stem cell transplant with posttransplant cyclophosphamide. The TCR comes from a female patient aged 50-65 years who received an allogeneic stem cell transplant from a related donor, was CMV-positive, and had no GVHD. Some of the T cells might come from the graft donor. The V and J genes are TRBV7-3 and TRBJ1-1; D is possibly TRBD1 (6 bases). CDR3: CASSPQGKGPEAFF. CDR3 nucleotide sequence: TGTGCCAGCAGCCCGCAGGGGAAGGGACCTGAAGCTTTCTTT.